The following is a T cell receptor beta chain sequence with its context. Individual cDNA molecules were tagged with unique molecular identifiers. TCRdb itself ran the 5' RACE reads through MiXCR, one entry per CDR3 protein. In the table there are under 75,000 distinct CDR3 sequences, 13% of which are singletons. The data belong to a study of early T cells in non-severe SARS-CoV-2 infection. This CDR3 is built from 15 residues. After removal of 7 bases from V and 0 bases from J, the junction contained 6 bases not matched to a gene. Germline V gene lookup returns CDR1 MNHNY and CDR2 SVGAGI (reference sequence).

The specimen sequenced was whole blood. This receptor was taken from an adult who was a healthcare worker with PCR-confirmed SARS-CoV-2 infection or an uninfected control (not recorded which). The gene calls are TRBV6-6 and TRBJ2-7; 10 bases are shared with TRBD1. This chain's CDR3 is CASKTGGFASYEQYF. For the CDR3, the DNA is TGTGCCAGCAAGACAGGGGGCTTTGCCTCCTACGAGCAGTACTTC.